Below are 8 T cell receptor beta chains sequenced from a single sample in a study of T-cell reconstitution after alpha-beta-depleted transplantation in children. This sample's TCRbeta library carried unique molecular identifier barcodes. TCRdb reanalysed the PCR reads using MiXCR and keeps one entry per CDR3 protein. The table has about 230,000 distinct CDR3 sequences, approximately 12% seen once. The sequenced sample was PBMCs from the stem cell graft donor, obtained from the stem cell graft. These receptor sequences come from a human donor who donated a stem cell graft to a child with acute lymphoblastic leukemia.

The table lists this clonotype with many counts. V gene TRBV7-2 combines with J gene TRBJ2-1; D is perhaps TRBD1 or TRBD2 (6 bases each). V gave up 5 bases and J gave up 15 bases, with 20 bases separating them. Germline V gene data show CDR1 as SGHTA and CDR2 as FQGNSA. The CDR3 has 13 residues. CDR3 in amino acids: CASSRGPLEGGFF. CDR3 DNA sequence: TGTGCCAGCAGCCGCGGGCCGTTGGAGGGGGGGTTCTTC.

The V and J genes are TRBV20-1 and TRBJ2-1; 14 bases are a match to TRBD2. The CDR3 totals 16 residues. Trimming at V came to 6 bases and at J to 4 bases, leaving 8 bases not matched to a gene. Germline CDR1 DFQATT, CDR2 SNEGSKA (reference sequence). The chain's CDR3 is CSADGTSGGRYNEQFF. As DNA, the CDR3 is TGCAGTGCGGATGGGACTAGCGGGGGAAGGTACAATGAGCAGTTCTTC.

This clonotype was counted at least ten times. This sequence joins TRBV20-1 and TRBJ2-3, with D possibly TRBD1 on 5 matching bases. The CDR3 length is 13 residues. In germline, CDR1 is DFQATT, CDR2 SNEGSKA (reference sequence). V was shortened by 1 base and J by 2 bases, with 7 bases between the two germline ends. The CDR3, as DNA: TGCAGTGCTAGAGGACAGCACACAGATACGCAGTATTTT. Translated: CSARGQHTDTQYF.

This clonotype was seen at least ten times. The CDR3 region has the DNA TGTGCCAGCAGCTCAGGCAATCAGCCCCAGCATTTT. It encodes CASSSGNQPQHF. This sequence joins TRBV7-9 and TRBJ1-5; unclear D gene. This CDR3 region has 12 residues. Germline-derived CDR1 and CDR2 are SEHNR and FQNEAQ (reference sequence). With 4 bases removed from V and 2 bases from J, the gap between germline ends came to 3 bases.

At least ten counts were recorded for this clonotype. The rearrangement uses TRBV7-9 and TRBJ2-3; a possible D gene is TRBD2 (6 bases). The CDR3 consists of 16 residues. The germline V gene encodes CDR1 SEHNR and CDR2 FQNEAQ (reference sequence). With 3 bases removed from V and 2 bases from J, the gap between germline ends came to 15 bases. CDR3 DNA: TGTGCCAGCAGCTTTCGGGGGAGTCGGTTCACAGATACGCAGTATTTT. It yields the protein CASSFRGSRFTDTQYF.

The chain links TRBV7-6 to TRBJ1-1; D is perhaps TRBD1 (5 bases). This CDR3 is 14 amino acids long. V lost 1 base to trimming and J lost 5 bases, with 11 bases between them. Germline assignment: CDR1 SGHVS and CDR2 FNYEAQ. This CDR3 is CASSLERGRTEAFF. The CDR3 DNA reads as TGTGCCAGCAGCTTAGAACGGGGCCGGACTGAAGCTTTCTTT.

In its sample, this clonotype was seen many times. The chain recombines TRBV28 with TRBJ2-7; the D gene is possibly TRBD1 (8 bases). V shed 7 bases and J shed 6 bases, with 22 bases lying between them. CDR1 is MDHEN, CDR2 SYDVKM, per germline. The CDR3 consists of 15 residues. The CDR3 DNA is TGTGCCAGCAACCGCTTCACAGGGGGGGTAAGCGAGCAGTACTTC. Protein: CASNRFTGGVSEQYF.

This clonotype was detected ten times or more. The J gene is TRBJ2-2, the V gene TRBV6-5, with 7 bases identical to TRBD1. CDR1 and CDR2 (germline): MNHEY, SVGAGI. Trimming took 5 bases from V and 1 from J; bases not matched to a gene: 1. CDR3 length: 14 residues. CDR3 DNA sequence: TGTGCCAGCAGTCGGGACAGGAACACCGGGGAGCTGTTTTTT. It translates to CASSRDRNTGELFF.